Given below is one T cell receptor (beta chain) in context. Method: immunoSEQ multiplex PCR; TCRdb's copy keeps in-frame clones and lacks some. Of about 44,000 clones in the sample, more than 70% were seen once. The sample is drawn from a study of control samples from healthy donors and cancer patients. The V gene lost 3 bases and the J gene lost 1 base, with 6 bases spanning the gap. CDR1 and CDR2 from the germline V gene are MNHEY and SMNVEV (reference sequence). This CDR3 is 13 amino acids long. This TCR derives from a woman in her sixties with lung cancer. The chain has TRBV27 and TRBJ1-1, with D possibly being TRBD1 (5 bases). Specimen: PBMCs. The CDR3 spells CASSFGGNTEAFF. CDR3 coding DNA: TGTGCCAGCAGTTTTGGGGGGAACACTGAAGCTTTCTTT.